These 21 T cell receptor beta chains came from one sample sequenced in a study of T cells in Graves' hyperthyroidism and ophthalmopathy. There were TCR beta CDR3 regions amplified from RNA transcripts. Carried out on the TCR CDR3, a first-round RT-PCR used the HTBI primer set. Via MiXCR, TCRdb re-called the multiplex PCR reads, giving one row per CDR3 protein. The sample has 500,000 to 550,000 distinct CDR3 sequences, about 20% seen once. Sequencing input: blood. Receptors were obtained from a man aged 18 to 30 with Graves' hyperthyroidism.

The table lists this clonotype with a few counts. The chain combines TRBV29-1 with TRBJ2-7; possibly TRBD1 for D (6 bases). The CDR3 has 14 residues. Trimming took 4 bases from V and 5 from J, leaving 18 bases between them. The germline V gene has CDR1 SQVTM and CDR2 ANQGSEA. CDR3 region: CSVAHRVPTHEQYF. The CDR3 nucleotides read TGCAGCGTTGCCCACAGGGTCCCCACCCACGAGCAGTACTTC.

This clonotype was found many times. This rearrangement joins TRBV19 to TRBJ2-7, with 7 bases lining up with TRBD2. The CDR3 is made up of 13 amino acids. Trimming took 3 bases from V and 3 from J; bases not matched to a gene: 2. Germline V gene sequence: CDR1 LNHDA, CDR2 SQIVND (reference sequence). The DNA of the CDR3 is TGTGCCAGTAGTATTCGCGGGGGCTACGAGCAGTACTTC. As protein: CASSIRGGYEQYF.

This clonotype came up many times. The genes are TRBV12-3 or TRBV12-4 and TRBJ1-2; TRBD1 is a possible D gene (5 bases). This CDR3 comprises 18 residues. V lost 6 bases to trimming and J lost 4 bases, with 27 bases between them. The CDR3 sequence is CASSAFLGVPSTRYGYTF. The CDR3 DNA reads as TGTGCCAGCAGCGCCTTCCTGGGGGTTCCCTCCACCCGCTATGGCTACACCTTC.

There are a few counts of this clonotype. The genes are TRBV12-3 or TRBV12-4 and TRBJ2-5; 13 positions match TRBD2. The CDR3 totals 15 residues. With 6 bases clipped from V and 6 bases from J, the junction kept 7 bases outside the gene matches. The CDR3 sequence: CASRSTSGGAQTQYF. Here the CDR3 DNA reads TGTGCCAGCAGATCTACTAGCGGGGGGGCCCAGACCCAGTACTTC.

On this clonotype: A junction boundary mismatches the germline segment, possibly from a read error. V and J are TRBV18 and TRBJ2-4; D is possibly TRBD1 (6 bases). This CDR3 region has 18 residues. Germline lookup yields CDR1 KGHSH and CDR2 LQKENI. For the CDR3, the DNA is TGTGCCAGCTCATCACCCCTCGGCGAGGGGGTAGCCAAAAACATTCAGTACTTC. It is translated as CASSSPLGEGVAKNIQYF.

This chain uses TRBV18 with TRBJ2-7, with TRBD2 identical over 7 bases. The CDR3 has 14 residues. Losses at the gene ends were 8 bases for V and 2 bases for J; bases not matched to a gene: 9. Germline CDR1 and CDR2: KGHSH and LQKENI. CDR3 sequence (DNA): TGTGCCAGCCACCCGGGGGGTGATGCCTACGAGCAGTACTTC. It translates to CASHPGGDAYEQYF. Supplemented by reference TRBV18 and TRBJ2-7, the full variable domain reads NAGVMQNPRHLVRRRGQEARLRCSPMKGHSHVYWYRQLPEEGLKFMVYLQKENIIDESGMPKERFSAEFPKEGPSILRIQQVVRGDSAAYFCASHPGGDAYEQYFGPGTRLTVT.

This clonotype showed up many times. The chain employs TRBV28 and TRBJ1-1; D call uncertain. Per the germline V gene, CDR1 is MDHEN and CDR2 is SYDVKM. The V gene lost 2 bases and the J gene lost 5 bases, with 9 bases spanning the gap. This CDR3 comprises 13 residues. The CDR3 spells CASSLEGVTEAFF. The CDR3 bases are TGTGCCAGCAGTTTAGAAGGTGTAACTGAAGCTTTCTTT.

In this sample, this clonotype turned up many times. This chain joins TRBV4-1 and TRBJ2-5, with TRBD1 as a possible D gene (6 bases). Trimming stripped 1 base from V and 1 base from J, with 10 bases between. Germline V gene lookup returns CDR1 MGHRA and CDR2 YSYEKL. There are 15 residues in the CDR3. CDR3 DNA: TGCGCCAGCAGCCAAGTTCCAGGGGTCCAAGAGACCCAGTACTTC. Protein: CASSQVPGVQETQYF.

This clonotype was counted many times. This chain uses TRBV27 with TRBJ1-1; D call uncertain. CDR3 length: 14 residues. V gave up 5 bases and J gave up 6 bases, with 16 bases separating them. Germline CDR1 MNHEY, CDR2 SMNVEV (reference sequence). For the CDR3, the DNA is TGTGCCAGCAGTCCCCAGAGATTAAAGGCTGAAGCTTTCTTT. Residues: CASSPQRLKAEAFF.

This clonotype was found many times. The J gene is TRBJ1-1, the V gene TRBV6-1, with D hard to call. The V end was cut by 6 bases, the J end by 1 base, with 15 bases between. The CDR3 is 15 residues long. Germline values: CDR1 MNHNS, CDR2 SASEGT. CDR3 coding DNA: TGTGCCAGCAGCCCCGATCCCCCGAGGAACACTGAAGCTTTCTTT. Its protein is CASSPDPPRNTEAFF.

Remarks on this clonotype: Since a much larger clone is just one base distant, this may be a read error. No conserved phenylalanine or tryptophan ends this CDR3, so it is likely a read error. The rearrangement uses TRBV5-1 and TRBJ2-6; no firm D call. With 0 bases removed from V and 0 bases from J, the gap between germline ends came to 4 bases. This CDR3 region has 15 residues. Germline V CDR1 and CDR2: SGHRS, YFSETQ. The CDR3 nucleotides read TGCGCCAGCAGCTTGGATAGCTCTGGGGCCAACGTCCTGACTGTC. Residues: CASSLDSSGANVLTV.

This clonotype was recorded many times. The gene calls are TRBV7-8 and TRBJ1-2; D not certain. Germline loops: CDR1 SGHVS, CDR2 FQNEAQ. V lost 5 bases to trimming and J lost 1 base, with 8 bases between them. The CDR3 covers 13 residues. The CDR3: CASSPDLNYGYTF. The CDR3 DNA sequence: TGTGCCAGCAGCCCGGACCTTAACTATGGCTACACCTTC.

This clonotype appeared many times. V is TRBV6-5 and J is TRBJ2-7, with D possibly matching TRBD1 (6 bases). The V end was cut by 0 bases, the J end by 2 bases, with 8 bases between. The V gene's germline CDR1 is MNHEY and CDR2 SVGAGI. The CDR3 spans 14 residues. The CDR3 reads CASSYSAGAYEQYF. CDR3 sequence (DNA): TGTGCCAGCAGTTACTCGGCAGGGGCCTACGAGCAGTACTTC.

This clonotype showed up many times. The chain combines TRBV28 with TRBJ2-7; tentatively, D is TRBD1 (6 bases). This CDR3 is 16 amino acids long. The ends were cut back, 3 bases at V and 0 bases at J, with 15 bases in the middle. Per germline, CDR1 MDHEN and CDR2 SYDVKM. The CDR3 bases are TGTGCCAGCAGTTTCTCCCGGGACAAAATCTCCTACGAGCAGTACTTC. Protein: CASSFSRDKISYEQYF.

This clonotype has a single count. As DNA, the CDR3 is TGTGCCAGTAGTCTCAATGGTTTGGGGAATCAGCCCCAGCATTTT. Translating gives CASSLNGLGNQPQHF. The V gene is TRBV19, the J gene TRBJ1-5, with no clear D. Germline CDR1 is LNHDA and CDR2 is SQIVND (reference sequence). The length of the CDR3 is 15 residues. The V gene lost 5 bases and the J gene lost 4 bases, with 15 bases spanning the gap. The variable domain in full, completed from reference TRBV19 and TRBJ1-5, reads DGGITQSPKYLFRKEGQNVTLSCEQNLNHDAMYWYRQDPGQGLRLIYYSQIVNDFQKGDIAEGYSVSREKKESFPLTVTSAQKNPTAFYLCASSLNGLGNQPQHFGDGTRLSIL.

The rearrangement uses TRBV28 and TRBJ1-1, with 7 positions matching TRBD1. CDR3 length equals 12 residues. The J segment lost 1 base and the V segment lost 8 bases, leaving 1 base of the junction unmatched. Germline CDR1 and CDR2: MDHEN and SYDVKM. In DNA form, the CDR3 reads TGTGCCAGCTGGACAGGGAACACTGAAGCTTTCTTT. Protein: CASWTGNTEAFF. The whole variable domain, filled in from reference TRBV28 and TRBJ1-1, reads DVKVTQSSRYLVKRTGEKVFLECVQDMDHENMFWYRQDPGLGLRLIYFSYDVKMKEKGDIPEGYSVSREKKERFSLILESASTNQTSMYLCASWTGNTEAFFGQGTRLTVV.

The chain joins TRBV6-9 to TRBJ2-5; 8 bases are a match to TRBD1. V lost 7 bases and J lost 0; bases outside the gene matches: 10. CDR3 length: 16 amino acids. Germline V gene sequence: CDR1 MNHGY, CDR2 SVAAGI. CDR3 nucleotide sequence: TGTGCCAGCACCAACCCCCGGGACAGGCACCAAGAGACCCAGTACTTC. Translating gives CASTNPRDRHQETQYF.

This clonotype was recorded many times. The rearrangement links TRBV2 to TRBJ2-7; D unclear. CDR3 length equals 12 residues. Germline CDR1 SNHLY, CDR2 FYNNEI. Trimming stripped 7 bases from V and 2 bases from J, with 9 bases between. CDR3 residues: CASKTVTYEQYF. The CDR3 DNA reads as TGTGCCAGCAAGACGGTTACCTACGAGCAGTACTTC. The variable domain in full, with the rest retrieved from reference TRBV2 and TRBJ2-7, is EPEVTQTPSHQVTQMGQEVILRCVPISNHLYFYWYRQILGQKVEFLVSFYNNEISEKSEIFDDQFSVERPDGSNFTLKIRSTKLEDSAMYFCASKTVTYEQYFGPGTRLTVT.

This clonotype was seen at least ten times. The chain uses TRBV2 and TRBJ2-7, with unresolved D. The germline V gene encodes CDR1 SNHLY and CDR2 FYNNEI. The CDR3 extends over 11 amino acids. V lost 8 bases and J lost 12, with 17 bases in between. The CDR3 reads CASGSNMPPYF. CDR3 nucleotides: TGTGCCAGCGGGTCCAACATGCCTCCGTACTTC.

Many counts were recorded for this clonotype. CDR3 nucleotides: TGTGCCAGCAGCTGGGGAATTACCGGCGACGAGCAGTACTTC. Amino acids: CASSWGITGDEQYF. The genes are TRBV6-1 and TRBJ2-7; D remains unclear. CDR3 length: 14 residues. V was trimmed by 6 bases and J by 5 bases, leaving 17 bases between them. In germline, CDR1 is MNHNS, CDR2 SASEGT.

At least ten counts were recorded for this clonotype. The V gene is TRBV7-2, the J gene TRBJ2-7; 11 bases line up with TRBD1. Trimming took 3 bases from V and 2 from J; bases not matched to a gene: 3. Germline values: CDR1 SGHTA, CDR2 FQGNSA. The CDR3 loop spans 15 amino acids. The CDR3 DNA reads TGTGCCAGCAGCTTCCTGGACAGGGGGCCCTACGAGCAGTACTTC. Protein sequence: CASSFLDRGPYEQYF. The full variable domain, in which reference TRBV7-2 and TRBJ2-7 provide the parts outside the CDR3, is GAGVSQSPSNKVTEKGKDVELRCDPISGHTALYWYRQSLGQGLEFLIYFQGNSAPDKSGLPSDRFSAERTGGSVSTLTIQRTQQEDSAVYLCASSFLDRGPYEQYFGPGTRLTVT.